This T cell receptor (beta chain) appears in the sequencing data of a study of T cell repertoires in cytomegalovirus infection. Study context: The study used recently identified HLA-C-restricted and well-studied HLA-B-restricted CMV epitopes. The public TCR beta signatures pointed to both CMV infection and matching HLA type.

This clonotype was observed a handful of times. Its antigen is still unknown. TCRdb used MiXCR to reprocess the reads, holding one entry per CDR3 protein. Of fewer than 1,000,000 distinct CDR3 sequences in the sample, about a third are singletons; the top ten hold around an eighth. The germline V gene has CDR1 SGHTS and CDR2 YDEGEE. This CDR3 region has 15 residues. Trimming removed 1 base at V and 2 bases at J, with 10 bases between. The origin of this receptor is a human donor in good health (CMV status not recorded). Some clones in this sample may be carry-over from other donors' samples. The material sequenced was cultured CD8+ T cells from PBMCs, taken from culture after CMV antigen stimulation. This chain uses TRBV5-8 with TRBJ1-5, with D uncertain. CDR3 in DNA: TGTGCCAGCAGCTTGATGGCCTCGGGCAATCAGCCCCAGCATTTT. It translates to CASSLMASGNQPQHF. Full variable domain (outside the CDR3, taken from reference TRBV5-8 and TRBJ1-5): EAGVTQSPTHLIKTRGQQATLRCSPISGHTSVYWYQQALGLGLQFLLWYDEGEERNRGNFPPRFSGRQFPNYSSELNVNALELEDSALYLCASSLMASGNQPQHFGDGTRLSIL.